These T cell receptor beta chains were read from a single sample in a study of T cell responses to AZD1222 COVID-19 vaccine. TCRdb keeps only in-frame clones here, not all; method: immunoSEQ multiplex PCR. The top ten clones hold 3.6% of a sample with under 200,000 clones, roughly nine tenths of them seen once. Sample: peripheral blood, taken 28 days after the second dose of the MenACWY control vaccine. The receptors shown here come from an adult who received the MenACWY meningococcal vaccine as a control. The CDR3 runs from the conserved cysteine through the conserved F or W. The D gene is left open where the match is weak. Part of the rows lack a size; the others show once, few, many or a class for expanded clones.

TRBV15	NA	NA	TRBJ1-4	TGTGCCACCAGCAGAGAGGCGGAGCAACGAGGGATTTATGAAAAACTGTTTTTT	CATSREAEQRGIYEKLFF
TRBV9	NA	NA	TRBJ2-3	TGTGCCAGCAGCGTAGGGGGGGACCGAGACACAGATACGCAGTATTTT	CASSVGGDRDTDTQYF
TRBV2	TRBD2	NA	TRBJ2-3	TGTGCCAGCAGTGTAGGGACTACCAGGGCAGATACGCAGTATTTT	CASSVGTTRADTQYF
TRBV24-1	TRBD2	NA	TRBJ2-2	TGTGCCACCAGTGATCCCACTAGCGGGAGGGCCCTAACCGGGGAGCTGTTTTTT	CATSDPTSGRALTGELFF
TRBV11-2	NA	NA	TRBJ2-5	TGTGCCAGCAGCTTATTACAAGAGACCCAGTACTTC	CASSLLQETQYF
TRBV4-2	TRBD1	NA	TRBJ2-1	TGTGCCAGCAGCCAGCAACAGGGGGGTGAGCAGTTCTTC	CASSQQQGGEQFF
TRBV7-9	NA	NA	TRBJ2-1	TGTGCCAGCAGCCGATACAATGAGCAGTTCTTC	CASSRYNEQFF
TRBV19	NA	NA	TRBJ2-3	TGTGCCAGTAGGCTCCATGGGACTAGCACAGATACGCAGTATTTT	CASRLHGTSTDTQYF
TRBV7-2	NA	NA	TRBJ2-3	TGTGCCAGCAGCTTAGAGTCCACTGGGACAGATACGCAGTATTTT	CASSLESTGTDTQYF
TRBV3-1/TRBV3-2	NA	few	TRBJ1-3	TGTGCCAGCAGGACCTCCTCTGGAAACACCATATATTTT	CASRTSSGNTIYF
TRBV30	TRBD1	NA	TRBJ2-7	TGTGCCTGGAGAGAAGCCGGGACAGGCCCACTGGGCGAGCAGTACTTC	CAWREAGTGPLGEQYF
TRBV3-1/TRBV3-2	NA	NA	TRBJ2-2	TGTGCCAGCAGCCAAGATCCAGGACTGACCGGGGAGCTGTTTTTT	CASSQDPGLTGELFF
TRBV12-5	TRBD1	NA	TRBJ1-1	TGTGCTAGTGGTTGGGACAGGGGGACTGAAGCTTTCTTT	CASGWDRGTEAFF
TRBV12-3/TRBV12-4	TRBD1	NA	TRBJ2-7	TGTGCCAGCAGTTCGGACAGGGGTGGGGAGCAGTACTTC	CASSSDRGGEQYF
TRBV7-6	TRBD2	NA	TRBJ2-7	TGTGCCAGCAGCTTAGGGTTGGGGGAGGGCTCCTACGAGCAGTACTTC	CASSLGLGEGSYEQYF
TRBV30	TRBD1	NA	TRBJ2-7	TGTGCCTGGAGTGTGACAGGGAACGAGCAGTACTTC	CAWSVTGNEQYF
TRBV30	NA	NA	TRBJ2-3	TGTGCCTGGAGCCCCTTAGATACGCAGTATTTT	CAWSPLDTQYF
TRBV27	NA	NA	TRBJ1-1	TGTGCCAGCAGCCTAAACCTGAACACTGAAGCTTTCTTT	CASSLNLNTEAFF
TRBV12-5	TRBD1	NA	TRBJ1-3	TGTGCTAGTGGTTGGACGACAGGGGACGGAAACACCATATATTTT	CASGWTTGDGNTIYF
TRBV27	TRBD1	NA	TRBJ2-5	TGTGCCAGCAAGAGCTTACAGGGGTCCTACCAAGAGACCCAGTACTTC	CASKSLQGSYQETQYF
TRBV6-6	NA	NA	TRBJ1-6	TGTGCCAGCAGTTACTTCCCGGGAGGGAATTCACCCCTCCACTTT	CASSYFPGGNSPLHF
TRBV7-2	NA	NA	TRBJ1-1	TGTGCCAGCAGCGTGGGGGGGGTCAACACTGAAGCTTTCTTT	CASSVGGVNTEAFF
TRBV30	TRBD2	once	TRBJ2-7	TGTGCCTGGCGTTCTAGCGGTTACGAGCAGTACTTC	CAWRSSGYEQYF
TRBV5-1	NA	NA	TRBJ1-1	TGCGCCAGCAGCTTGGCCGCGGGGACCGTCTCATTCTTT	CASSLAAGTVSFF
TRBV27	NA	NA	TRBJ1-1	TGTGCCAGCAGTTTAACGGGGAGGGTACGGACTGAAGCTTTCTTT	CASSLTGRVRTEAFF
TRBV2	NA	NA	TRBJ2-3	TGTGCCAGCAGTTACGCGGGAACCCCTAGCACAGATACGCAGTATTTT	CASSYAGTPSTDTQYF
TRBV6-2/TRBV6-3	TRBD2	once	TRBJ2-1	TGTGCCAGCAGTCCCCTAGCGGGCTCCTACAATGAGCAGTTCTTC	CASSPLAGSYNEQFF
TRBV28	NA	NA	TRBJ2-3	TGTGCCAGCAGCCAACAGGGTTTTTCGGCAGATACGCAGTATTTT	CASSQQGFSADTQYF
TRBV7-2	NA	NA	TRBJ1-1	TGTGCCAGCAGCTTAGATGTCACTGAAGCTTTCTTT	CASSLDVTEAFF
TRBV19	NA	NA	TRBJ2-2	TGTGCCAGTAGTATGGTAGGGTTCCGGGAGCTGTTTTTT	CASSMVGFRELFF
TRBV30	TRBD1	once	TRBJ2-7	TGTGCCTGGAGGACAGGGGGCATAAGCTCCTACGAGCAGTACTTC	CAWRTGGISSYEQYF
TRBV9	NA	NA	TRBJ2-7	TGTGCCAGCAGCGTAGAAGGCGGGATTATGAACGAGCAGTACTTC	CASSVEGGIMNEQYF
TRBV27	NA	once	TRBJ1-4	TGTGCCAGCAGTTTATCGGGGGCCCAGAATGAAAAACTGTTTTTT	CASSLSGAQNEKLFF
TRBV29-1	TRBD1	NA	TRBJ1-2	TGCAGCGCTGAGGGACAGGGGGCTTATGGCTACACCTTC	CSAEGQGAYGYTF
TRBV30	NA	NA	TRBJ1-2	TGTGCCTGGAGTCCACCTGAGGGCCGGAGGGGCTACACCTTC	CAWSPPEGRRGYTF
TRBV30	NA	once	TRBJ2-3	TGTGCCTGGAGTGTACAAGGGAGAGATACGCAGTATTTT	CAWSVQGRDTQYF
TRBV6-5	NA	NA	TRBJ1-5	TGTGCCAGCAGTTTCCGTTCCTATAGCAATCAGCCCCAGCATTTT	CASSFRSYSNQPQHF